This passage covers 14 T cell receptor beta chains from one sample sequenced in a study of immune evolution from preneoplasia to lung adenocarcinoma. The method was immunoSEQ multiplex PCR; TCRdb's version includes in-frame clones alone and lacks a portion of them. Here the sample spans 13,000 to 15,000 clones, around 86% being singletons. Sample: FFPE lung adenocarcinoma in situ tissue. The source is a donor of 70 years or more with lung adenocarcinoma.

The chain links TRBV4-3 to TRBJ2-7, with 11 positions matching TRBD2. Losses at the gene ends were 3 bases for V and 4 bases for J; bases not matched to a gene: 2. The germline CDR1 and CDR2 sequences are LGHNA and YSLEER. The CDR3 covers 14 residues. This chain's CDR3 is CASSQTSGIYEQYF. For the CDR3, the DNA is TGCGCCAGCAGCCAGACTAGCGGGATTTACGAGCAGTACTTC.

This sequence joins TRBV15 and TRBJ1-2; D remains unclear. Trimming removed 1 base from V and 1 base from J, with 7 bases in between. Germline V CDR1 and CDR2: LNHNV, YYDKDF (reference sequence). The CDR3 runs 14 residues. CDR3 residues: CATSRGALNYGYTF. The CDR3 DNA reads TGTGCCACCAGCAGAGGGGCCCTTAACTATGGCTACACCTTC.

This rearrangement joins TRBV18 to TRBJ1-1, with D tentatively TRBD1 (5 bases). The CDR3 is 14 residues long. Deletions cut 2 bases from V and 4 bases from J, with 11 bases between. Germline assignment: CDR1 KGHSH and CDR2 LQKENI. The CDR3 DNA reads as TGTGCCAGCTCACCAATTCAGGGAGGCACTGAAGCTTTCTTT. It yields the protein CASSPIQGGTEAFF.

The genes are TRBV9 and TRBJ2-4, with TRBD2 matching 10 bases. Germline CDR1 SGDLS, CDR2 YYNGEE. The J segment lost 11 bases and the V segment lost 4 bases, leaving 6 bases of the junction unmatched. CDR3 length: 13 amino acids. CDR3 residues: CASSPSGRGVQYF. The CDR3 DNA sequence: TGTGCCAGCAGCCCTAGCGGGAGAGGAGTTCAGTACTTC.

The chain is built from TRBV11-2 and TRBJ2-2; D is perhaps TRBD1 (5 bases). This CDR3 has 15 amino acids. V shed 3 bases and J shed 4 bases, with 12 bases lying between them. The germline V gene has CDR1 SGHAT and CDR2 FQNNGV. CDR3 loop: CASSFQGSGTGELFF. CDR3 DNA sequence: TGTGCCAGCAGCTTTCAGGGATCCGGCACCGGGGAGCTGTTTTTT.

This clone showed up just once. Here the CDR3 DNA reads TGTGCCAGCTCACCGGGGAACGGTCAAGAGACCCAGTACTTC. It codes for CASSPGNGQETQYF. The chain uses TRBV18 and TRBJ2-5; D not resolved. This CDR3 is 14 amino acids long. Germline V gene sequence: CDR1 KGHSH, CDR2 LQKENI. With 3 bases removed from V and 2 bases from J, the gap between germline ends came to 10 bases.

The genes are TRBV18 and TRBJ2-7, with 13 bases that match TRBD2. V dropped 3 bases and J dropped 6; count of bases not matched to a gene: 14. This CDR3 comprises 18 residues. Per the germline V gene, CDR1 is KGHSH and CDR2 is LQKENI. The CDR3 protein is CASSPEFTSGRALGEQYF. The CDR3 DNA follows: TGTGCCAGCTCACCCGAATTCACTAGCGGGAGGGCCTTGGGCGAGCAGTACTTC.

The V and J genes are TRBV13 and TRBJ1-1, with unresolved D. CDR3 size: 17 residues. Trimming removed 3 bases at V and 2 bases at J, with 19 bases between. Germline V lookup: CDR1 PRHDT, CDR2 FYEKMQ (reference sequence). This chain's CDR3 is CASSLYKYYMDNTEAFF. In DNA form, the CDR3 reads TGTGCCAGCAGCTTGTATAAATATTACATGGATAACACTGAAGCTTTCTTT.

CDR3 bases: TGCGCCAGAAGATTGTTGGCTTTCTTT. This gives the protein CARRLLAFF. The chain is built from TRBV4-3 and TRBJ1-1; D remains unclear. Germline V gene lookup returns CDR1 LGHNA and CDR2 YSLEER. The CDR3 is made up of 9 amino acids. With 9 bases removed from V and 11 bases from J, the gap between germline ends came to 10 bases.

This clone was seen only a few times. V gene TRBV9 combines with J gene TRBJ1-3; D ambiguous. V lost 3 bases to trimming and J lost 0 bases, with 22 bases between them. Germline assignment: CDR1 SGDLS and CDR2 YYNGEE. CDR3 length equals 19 residues. CDR3 residues: CASSGNPFLPENSGNTIYF. The CDR3 DNA reads TGTGCCAGCAGCGGAAACCCATTCTTACCAGAAAACTCTGGAAACACCATATATTTT.

The rearrangement links TRBV10-2 to TRBJ2-1; 8 bases are a match to TRBD1. The CDR3 is 14 amino acids. CDR1 is WSHSY, CDR2 SAAADI, per germline. V was clipped by 4 bases and J by 7 bases; unmatched bases: 6. The CDR3 here is CASSAQGAGNEQFF. The CDR3 bases are TGCGCCAGCAGTGCGCAGGGGGCAGGTAATGAGCAGTTCTTC.

This chain connects TRBV19 to TRBJ2-5; the match to TRBD1 covers 9 bases. In germline, CDR1 is LNHDA, CDR2 SQIVND (reference sequence). The CDR3 length is 13 residues. With V trimmed by 3 bases and J by 7 bases, 3 bases remained unmatched. In nucleotides, the CDR3 is TGTGCCAGTAGTATTAAACAGGGGGCGACCCAGTACTTC. Protein product: CASSIKQGATQYF.

DNA of the CDR3: TGTGCCACAAGGGGACAGGCGAACACTGAAGCTTTCTTT. It specifies CATRGQANTEAFF. This chain links TRBV10-3 with TRBJ1-1, with 8 bases fitting TRBD1. J lost 1 base, V lost 10 bases, and 5 bases had no gene match. Germline values: CDR1 ENHRY, CDR2 SYGVKD. This CDR3 is built from 13 residues.

This chain connects TRBV30 to TRBJ2-5, with D possibly being TRBD1 (6 bases). Germline CDR1 is GTSNPN and CDR2 is SVGIG (reference sequence). The CDR3 contains 13 residues. Trimming pared 1 base from V and 4 bases from J, leaving 10 bases between. CDR3 coding DNA: TGTGCCTGGAGTGGGGGGCCCATAGAGACCCAGTACTTC. It specifies CAWSGGPIETQYF.